This T cell receptor beta chain was captured by sequencing in a study of radiation and T cells in renal cell carcinoma. This clone has a single count. Its specificity is unknown. Only in-frame clones appear in the TCRdb table, and some are missing; sequencing was by immunoSEQ multiplex PCR. This table holds more than 140,000 clones, around four fifths found once. Study-level findings and limits: From baseline, blood top tumor clonotypes peaked at 2 weeks post-radiation. No pretreatment tumor biopsies were available for baseline clonotypes.

Germline values: CDR1 SNHLY, CDR2 FYNNEI. The CDR3 loop spans 14 amino acids. V lost 4 bases, J lost 4 bases, and 1 base stayed unmatched. The time point is: baseline pretreatment blood. This sample's treatment: 15 Gy SBRT to primary tumor, nephrectomy 4 weeks later. After SBRT, blood was collected at 2 and 4 weeks, plus baseline. This specimen was blood, taken from a patient whose treatment included radiotherapy and nephrectomy. The TCR comes from a woman aged 45 to 65 with renal cell carcinoma. V gene TRBV2 combines with J gene TRBJ1-5, with 10 bases fitting TRBD1. The DNA for the CDR3 is TGTGCCAGCAGTGCGGACAGGGGGAATCAGCCCCAGCATTTT. Its translation: CASSADRGNQPQHF.